One and the same sample provided the 6 T cell receptor beta chains below, sequenced in a study of cytomegalovirus exposure and HLA in healthy donors. 13 Jbeta primers and 60 Vbeta primers were used for the PCR. TCRdb keeps only in-frame clones here, not all; method: immunoSEQ multiplex PCR. The sample data list 30,000 to 35,000 clones. The sample comprised PBMCs. The receptors derive from a man aged 40-49 years in good health and CMV-seronegative.

This sequence joins TRBV19 and TRBJ1-5; unclear D gene. Trimming left V 3 bases short and J 9 bases short, with 15 bases between. The CDR3 sequence is 14 residues long. Per the germline V gene, CDR1 is LNHDA and CDR2 is SQIVND (reference sequence). CDR3 sequence reads: CASSISPAAMPQHF. The CDR3 nucleotides are TGTGCCAGTAGTATCTCCCCGGCGGCTATGCCCCAGCATTTT.

V gene TRBV10-3 combines with J gene TRBJ2-2; D possibly corresponds to TRBD1 (7 bases). The CDR3 extends over 19 amino acids. V lost 7 bases to trimming and J lost 5 bases, with 29 bases between them. The germline V gene encodes CDR1 ENHRY and CDR2 SYGVKD. The CDR3 region is CAITSHRQGGTGMTGELFF. The CDR3 DNA reads as TGTGCCATCACCAGCCACAGACAGGGAGGTACGGGGATGACCGGGGAGCTGTTTTTT.

V is TRBV23-1 and J is TRBJ2-3; tentatively, D is TRBD1 (7 bases). TRBV23-1 is an ORF, and what it does is uncertain. Trimming stripped 7 bases from V and 6 bases from J, with 17 bases between. The CDR3 length is 14 residues. The DNA of the CDR3 is TGCGCCAGCACCCCGTGGAGGGGGCCGGATACGCAGTATTTT. It codes for CASTPWRGPDTQYF.

The chain carries TRBV25-1 and TRBJ2-3, with TRBD2 matching over 11 bases. V trimming: 4 bases; J trimming: 9 bases; junction bases outside the gene matches: 12. Per the germline V gene, CDR1 is MGHDK and CDR2 is SYGVNS. CDR3 length equals 16 residues. The CDR3 protein is CASSAASGRTRNTQYF. The CDR3 DNA sequence: TGTGCCAGCAGTGCGGCTAGCGGGAGGACCCGGAACACGCAGTATTTT.

The chain couples TRBV5-1 to TRBJ1-2, with 11 positions matching TRBD1. J lost 7 bases, V lost 2 bases, and 10 bases had no gene match. This CDR3 contains 16 residues. Germline V gene data show CDR1 as SGHRS and CDR2 as YFSETQ. CDR3 sequence reads: CASSLGQGARSGGYTF. The CDR3 coding sequence is TGCGCCAGCAGCTTAGGACAGGGGGCGAGGTCTGGTGGCTACACCTTC.

Notes on this clone: A read error may account for a junction end that differs from germline. The chain uses TRBV7-9 and TRBJ1-1; D remains ambiguous. The CDR3 spans 11 residues. The V gene's germline CDR1 is SEHNR and CDR2 FQNEAQ (reference sequence). The CDR3 spells CARSYQDEAFF. For the CDR3, the DNA is TGTGCCAGAAGCTACCAGGATGAAGCTTTCTTT. Variable domain in full (rest from reference TRBV7-9 and TRBJ1-1): DTGVSQNPRHKITKRGQNVTFRCDPISEHNRLYWYRQTLGQGPEFLTYFQNEAQLEKSRLLSDRFSAERPKGSFSTLEIQRTEQGDSAMYLCARSYQDEAFFGQGTRLTVV.